This T cell receptor (beta chain) appears in the sequencing data of a study of T-cell memory formation after mild COVID-19. Broader study findings: The finding that pre-infection memory included some responding clones suggested that cross-reactive memory joined. Shrinking CD4+ clones were chiefly CM and EM; CD8+ ones were chiefly EMRA.

As regards this clonotype: No antigen is known for it.

TCR alpha and TCR beta cDNA libraries with sample barcodes and UMIs came from 5'RACE using constant-segment primers. TCRdb reprocessed the 5' RACE reads via MiXCR and lists one record per CDR3 protein. The repertoire has 430,000 or so distinct CDR3 sequences, roughly 23% of them found once; the top ten carry 9.5% to 15%. The TCR comes from an adult woman who had mild COVID-19 (a few samples of this study predate the infection). Cell type and time point are not known. Sequences were obtained from PBMCs or a T cell subset sorted from them (not recorded which).

In DNA, the CDR3 is TGTGCCAGCAGCACGGCGCAGGGAGGGGATGGCTACACCTTC. Translating gives CASSTAQGGDGYTF. This rearrangement joins TRBV9 to TRBJ1-2; weak D call: TRBD1 (5 bases). Germline V gene data show CDR1 as SGDLS and CDR2 as YYNGEE. This CDR3 is 14 amino acids long. V was pared by 4 bases and J by 6 bases, with 16 bases between.